The 16 T cell receptor beta chains below were found in one sample sequenced in a study of Graves' ophthalmopathy and Graves' hyperthyroidism. Amplification of TCR beta CDR3 regions used RNA transcripts. HTBI primers primed a first-round RT-PCR, and a second-round multiplex PCR followed. MiXCR was run by TCRdb on the multiplex PCR reads, yielding one entry per CDR3 protein. The data show about 1.2 million distinct CDR3 sequences, 35% to 45% seen once. The material sequenced was peripheral blood or thyroid tissue (not recorded which). The receptors originated from an adult man with Graves' hyperthyroidism.

This clonotype has only one observation. A much bigger clone sits one base away, suggesting this may be a read error. The rearrangement uses TRBV7-2 and TRBJ1-6; D may be TRBD1 (5 bases). Germline CDR1 SGHTA, CDR2 FQGNSA. CDR3 length: 17 amino acids. Trimming pared 6 bases from V and 1 base from J, leaving 16 bases between. The CDR3 is CASSYRGKVSYNSPLHF. The CDR3 DNA follows: TGTGCCAGCAGTTACCGGGGCAAGGTATCCTATAATTCACCCCTCCACTTT.

This clonotype was observed at least ten times. The genes are TRBV20-1 and TRBJ1-2; TRBD1 aligns across 7 bases. The CDR3 is made up of 13 amino acids. Germline V lookup: CDR1 DFQATT, CDR2 SNEGSKA (reference sequence). Trimming cost V 6 bases and J 6 bases; bases outside gene matches: 10. The CDR3 reads CSAGGQSQNGYTF. CDR3 in DNA: TGCAGTGCGGGGGGACAGTCACAAAATGGCTACACCTTC.

The table lists this clonotype with a few counts. The rearrangement links TRBV12-3 or TRBV12-4 to TRBJ2-7; a weak D match, TRBD2 (5 bases). Trimming stripped 4 bases from V and 4 bases from J, with 11 bases between. CDR3 length: 13 residues. As DNA, the CDR3 is TGTGCCAGCAGTTCCGGGGTAGGATACGAGCAGTACTTC. As protein: CASSSGVGYEQYF.

A single count supports this clonotype. One base away lies a much larger clone, so this may be a sequencing read error. The J gene is TRBJ2-5, the V gene TRBV10-3; 7 bases are a match to TRBD1. The CDR3 is made up of 14 amino acids. Germline V gene lookup returns CDR1 ENHRY and CDR2 SYGVKD. The CDR3 region has the DNA TGTGCCAGCAGTTACCCGACAGGGTTGGAGACCCAGTACTTC. Residues: CASSYPTGLETQYF.

This clonotype appeared once. A clone one base away is much larger, so this may be a read error. The CDR3 reads CASSWNRDRSYEQYF. In DNA form, the CDR3 reads TGTGCCAGCAGCTGGAACCGGGACAGGAGCTACGAGCAGTACTTC. This sequence joins TRBV2 and TRBJ2-7; 8 bases are a match to TRBD1. V gave up 6 bases and J gave up 3 bases; unmatched junction bases: 10. This CDR3 comprises 15 residues. Germline V gives CDR1 SNHLY, CDR2 FYNNEI. Complete variable domain (other parts from reference TRBV2 and TRBJ2-7): EPEVTQTPSHQVTQMGQEVILRCVPISNHLYFYWYRQILGQKVEFLVSFYNNEISEKSEIFDDQFSVERPDGSNFTLKIRSTKLEDSAMYFCASSWNRDRSYEQYFGPGTRLTVT.

This clonotype was counted at least ten times. The V and J genes are TRBV29-1 and TRBJ1-3; D is uncertain. V was clipped by 6 bases and J by 0 bases, with 21 bases between them. The germline V gene encodes CDR1 SQVTM and CDR2 ANQGSEA. The CDR3 covers 17 residues. Written as DNA, the CDR3 is TGCAGCGTCAAAAATGTAGAGACGACAAGCTCTGGAAACACCATATATTTT. Amino acid sequence: CSVKNVETTSSGNTIYF.

This chain joins TRBV5-1 and TRBJ2-5; D may be TRBD2 (6 bases). The germline gives CDR1 SGHRS, CDR2 YFSETQ. The V end lost 5 bases, the J end lost 3 bases, and 14 bases lay between the germline ends. There are 14 residues in the CDR3. The CDR3 here is CASSVLASKETQYF. The CDR3 nucleotides read TGCGCCAGCAGTGTCCTAGCGTCGAAAGAGACCCAGTACTTC. Based on the CDR3 plus reference TRBV5-1 and TRBJ2-5, the full variable domain is KAGVTQTPRYLIKTRGQQVTLSCSPISGHRSVSWYQQTPGQGLQFLFEYFSETQRNKGNFPGRFSGRQFSNSRSEMNVSTLELGDSALYLCASSVLASKETQYFGPGTRLLVL.

This clonotype was seen at least ten times. The gene calls are TRBV9 and TRBJ2-7; 8 nucleotides align to TRBD1. CDR3 length: 15 amino acids. V was pared by 0 bases and J by 3 bases, with 5 bases of the junction left unmatched. Germline loops: CDR1 SGDLS, CDR2 YYNGEE. The DNA of the CDR3 is TGTGCCAGCAGCGTAGCCCAGGGGGCCATCTACGAGCAGTACTTC. Its protein product is CASSVAQGAIYEQYF.

This clonotype was counted a few times. Sequence at one end of the junction differs from germline and may be a read error. The rearrangement uses TRBV7-8 and TRBJ1-4; D remains ambiguous. Looked up from germline, CDR1 is SGHVS and CDR2 is FQNEAQ. This CDR3 region has 17 residues. CDR3 amino acids: CASSQEGRAPSNEKLFF. DNA for the CDR3: TGCGCCAGCAGCCAAGAAGGGAGGGCTCCGTCTAATGAAAAACTGTTTTTT.

In its sample, this clonotype was seen a few times. The chain is built from TRBV2 and TRBJ2-5; TRBD2 aligns across 7 bases. The length of the CDR3 is 13 residues. The trim removed 3 bases at V and 2 bases at J, leaving 0 bases unmatched. Germline V gene lookup returns CDR1 SNHLY and CDR2 FYNNEI. The CDR3 nucleotides read TGTGCCAGCAGTGATAGCGGGCAAGAGACCCAGTACTTC. Its protein product is CASSDSGQETQYF.

This clonotype was observed at least ten times. The J gene is TRBJ1-2, the V gene TRBV12-3 or TRBV12-4; tentative D call: TRBD1 (6 bases). The CDR3 runs 12 residues. Trimming took 6 bases from V and 6 from J, leaving 11 bases between them. The CDR3 here is CASSGGGDGYTF. The CDR3 DNA is TGTGCCAGCAGCGGGGGCGGAGATGGCTACACCTTC.

This clonotype was seen repeatedly, ten times or more. The genes are TRBV2 and TRBJ2-7; TRBD1 might be the D (5 bases). CDR3 size: 13 residues. The V end was cut by 5 bases, the J end by 3 bases, with 11 bases between. Germline lookup yields CDR1 SNHLY and CDR2 FYNNEI. The CDR3 protein is CASSPDTRYEQYF. The CDR3 DNA sequence: TGTGCCAGCAGTCCGGACACCCGCTACGAGCAGTACTTC.

The V gene is TRBV19, the J gene TRBJ1-5; no definite D call. The CDR3 runs to 12 residues. V shed 7 bases and J shed 0 bases, with 4 bases lying between them. The V gene's germline CDR1 is LNHDA and CDR2 SQIVND (reference sequence). CDR3 sequence reads: CASMHSNQPQHF. DNA for the CDR3: TGTGCCAGTATGCATAGCAATCAGCCCCAGCATTTT.

This chain links TRBV2 with TRBJ2-2, with D possibly matching TRBD2 (7 bases). This CDR3 region has 18 residues. Germline V gene lookup returns CDR1 SNHLY and CDR2 FYNNEI. V lost 10 bases, J lost 5 bases, and 29 bases lay in between. The CDR3 bases are TGTGCCAATCTGAGGGGGAGGGCGATTCTAGCGGAGACCGGGGAGCTGTTTTTT. Protein: CANLRGRAILAETGELFF.

The chain uses TRBV9 and TRBJ1-2; TRBD1 is a possible D gene (6 bases). This CDR3 contains 14 residues. The germline gives CDR1 SGDLS, CDR2 YYNGEE. Deletions cut 3 bases from V and 1 base from J, with 10 bases between. In DNA form, the CDR3 reads TGTGCCAGCAGCGCCCGGGGGCTTAACTATGGCTACACCTTC. It encodes CASSARGLNYGYTF.

This chain connects TRBV4-3 to TRBJ1-2, with D possibly TRBD1 on 6 matching bases. The CDR3 sequence is 14 residues long. Germline loops: CDR1 LGHNA, CDR2 YSLEER. The V end lost 5 bases, the J end lost 8 bases, and 18 bases lay between the germline ends. The CDR3 region is CASSNQGIIGGYTF. The CDR3 bases are TGCGCCAGCAGCAATCAGGGGATCATCGGGGGCTACACCTTC.